Detailed here is one T cell receptor beta chain. This clone showed up just a few times. What this receptor recognizes is not known. No base qualities exist here, and no much larger clone lies one base off it. No patient had received any treatment before thyroid surgery. Using T-cell receptor beta sequencing, the study looked back at clinical samples from patients collected from about 2011 to 2019. Taken from the germline V gene, the CDR1 and CDR2 loops are MNHEY and SVGAGI. CDR3 length: 16 amino acids, cysteine to phenylalanine. Kept here is only the CDR3 DNA, which spans 48 bases and is read in frame from base 1. V gives up 0 bases and J gives up 6 bases, and the segment between their germline ends measures 12 bases. This sample was taken from a study of metastatic and nonmetastatic thyroid tumors (dated by TCRdb to about 2020). Background on the whole study: Repertoires from peripheral blood and from tumor or nodule tissue samples of malignant and benign thyroid patients were compared. What the study reported, not specific to this receptor: In both blood and tumor samples, malignant tumors were reported to have significantly higher TCR beta diversity than benign nodules.

The library came from PCR. The sequencer listed for this sample is Illumina HiSeq 4000. The TCR beta-chain CDR3 region of each patient was profiled by high-throughput sequencing. The authors' pipeline ran thus. The researchers built a classifier to tell apart papillary thyroid cancer patients with distant metastasis, based on CDR3 differences among clinicopathological groups. To measure repertoire diversity the researchers used the Shannon index, while the Morisita-Horn index served to gauge how similar the tumor and blood repertoires were. The public reads were quality trimmed at Q25 with fastp and then assembled into clones with MiXCR by TCRdb, keeping productive beta chains. TCRdb's processing, not the authors' own work, is the source of the V and J calls. Present in this sample are around 30,000 clones, roughly 15% of which were seen just once. The ten most abundant clones make up under 20% of the sample.

Sample: blood. This receptor was taken from a male donor with papillary thyroid cancer or a benign thyroid nodule (not recorded which). Some clones in this sample may be carry-over from other donors' samples. The rearranged chain carries TRBV6-5 and TRBJ1-6, with no D gene named confidently. The DNA sequence is as follows: TGTGCCAGCAGTTACTCGGTGACGGGTTCTAATTCACCCCTCCACTTT. This yields the protein CASSYSVTGSNSPLHF.